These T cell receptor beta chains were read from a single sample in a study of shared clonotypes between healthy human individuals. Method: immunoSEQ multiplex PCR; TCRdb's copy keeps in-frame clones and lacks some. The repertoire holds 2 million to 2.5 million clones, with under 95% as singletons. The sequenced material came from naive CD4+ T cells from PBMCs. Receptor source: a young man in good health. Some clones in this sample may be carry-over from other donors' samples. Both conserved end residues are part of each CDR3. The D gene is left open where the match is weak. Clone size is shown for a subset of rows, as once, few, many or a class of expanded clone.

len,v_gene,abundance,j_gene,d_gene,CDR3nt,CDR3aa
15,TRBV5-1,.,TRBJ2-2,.,TGCGCCAGCAGCTTGGCCATACAGAACACCGGGGAGCTGTTTTTT,CASSLAIQNTGELFF
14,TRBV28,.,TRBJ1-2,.,TGTGCCAGCAGTTTAAAGTTAGCTAACTATGGCTACACCTTC,CASSLKLANYGYTF
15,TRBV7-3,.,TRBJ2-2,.,TGTGCCAGCAGCTTAAGGCAGGGGTTGGTCGGGGAGCTGTTTTTT,CASSLRQGLVGELFF
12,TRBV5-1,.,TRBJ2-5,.,TGCGCCAGCAGTGTCAGCTCGGGGACCCAGTACTTC,CASSVSSGTQYF
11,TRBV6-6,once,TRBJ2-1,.,TGTGCCAGCAGTGTCTACAATGAGCAGTTCTTC,CASSVYNEQFF
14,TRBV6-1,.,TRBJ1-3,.,TGTGCCAGCAGTGAAATAAGCTCTGGAAACACCATATATTTT,CASSEISSGNTIYF
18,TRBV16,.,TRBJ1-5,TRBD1,TGTGCCAGCAGCGCAGCAGGGACAGGGGGATTTAGCAATCAGCCCCAGCATTTT,CASSAAGTGGFSNQPQHF
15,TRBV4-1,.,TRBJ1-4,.,TGCGCCAGCAGCCCTCCGGTTGCAACTAATGAAAAACTGTTTTTT,CASSPPVATNEKLFF
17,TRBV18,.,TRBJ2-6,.,TGTGCCAGCTCCCCGGAAGTTTTGGGTACTGGGGCCAACGTCCTGACTTTC,CASSPEVLGTGANVLTF
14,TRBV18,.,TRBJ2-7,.,TGTGCCAGCTCACCTTCACAGGCAGGCTACGAGCAGTACTTC,CASSPSQAGYEQYF
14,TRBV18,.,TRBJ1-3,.,TGTGCCAGCTCACCACCTAGACAGGTCGGCACCATATATTTT,CASSPPRQVGTIYF
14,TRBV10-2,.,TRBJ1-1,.,TGCGCCAGCAGTGAACCCACAGGGTTGTCTGAAGCTTTCTTT,CASSEPTGLSEAFF
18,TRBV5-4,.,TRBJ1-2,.,TGTGCCAGCAGCTTGGTGGCAAAGGTCGGCCGAATAAACTATGGCTACACCTTC,CASSLVAKVGRINYGYTF
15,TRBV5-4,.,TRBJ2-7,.,TGTGCCAGCAGCTTGAAGGGCATACGGGGCTACGAGCAGTACTTC,CASSLKGIRGYEQYF
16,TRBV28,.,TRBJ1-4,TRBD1,TGTGCCAGCAGTTCCCCGCGGACAGGACCCCGGGGCAAACTGTTTTTT,CASSSPRTGPRGKLFF
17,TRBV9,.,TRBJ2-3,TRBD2,TGTGCCAGCAGCGTCGGGAGTCTAGCGGGAGGGTTAGATACGCAGTATTTT,CASSVGSLAGGLDTQYF
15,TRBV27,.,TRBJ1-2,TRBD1,TGTGCCAGCAGTTCGATACAGGGGGTAGGCTATGGCTACACCTTC,CASSSIQGVGYGYTF
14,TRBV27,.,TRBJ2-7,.,TGTGCCAGCAGTTTGTCCAGCAGCTCCTACGAGCAGTACTTC,CASSLSSSSYEQYF
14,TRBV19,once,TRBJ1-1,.,TGTGCCAGTAGTGGGACAACCTCGAACACTGAAGCTTTCTTT,CASSGTTSNTEAFF
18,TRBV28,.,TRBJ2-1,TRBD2,TGTGCCAGCAGTTTAATACGGGGGGGTAGCGGGAGGATGAATGAGCAGTTCTTC,CASSLIRGGSGRMNEQFF
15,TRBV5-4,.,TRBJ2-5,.,TGTGCCAGCAGCTCCCCGACGGGGGGCCGGGAGACCCAGTACTTC,CASSSPTGGRETQYF
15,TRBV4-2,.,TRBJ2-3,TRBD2,TGTGCCAGCAGCCCTGGGACTAGCGGGAGGGATACGCAGTATTTT,CASSPGTSGRDTQYF
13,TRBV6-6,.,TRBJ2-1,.,TGTGCCAGCAGCCAGACCTCCTACAATGAGCAGTTCTTC,CASSQTSYNEQFF
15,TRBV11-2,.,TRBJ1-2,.,TGTGCCAGCAGCTTAGATCCGTCTTTCTACTATGGCTACACCTTC,CASSLDPSFYYGYTF
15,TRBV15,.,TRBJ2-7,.,TGTGCCACCAGCAGAGGGGACTCTTACTCCTACGAGCAGTACTTC,CATSRGDSYSYEQYF
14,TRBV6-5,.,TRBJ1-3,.,TGTGCCAGCAAAACGATCCACTCTGGAAACACCATATATTTT,CASKTIHSGNTIYF
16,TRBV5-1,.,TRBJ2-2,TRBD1,TGCGCCAGCAGCTTGGCGGACAGGGCGGGCACCGGGGAGCTGTTTTTT,CASSLADRAGTGELFF
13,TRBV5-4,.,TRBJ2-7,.,TGTGCCAGCGCTGAAAGGGGCTCCTACGAGCAGTACTTC,CASAERGSYEQYF
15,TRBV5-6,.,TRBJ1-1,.,TGTGCCAGCAGCTTGTTAGCGTTAGAGGTTGCTGAAGCTTTCTTT,CASSLLALEVAEAFF
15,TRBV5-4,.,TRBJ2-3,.,TGTGCCAGCAGCTTGGCCCCGGGGGCTTCAGATACGCAGTATTTT,CASSLAPGASDTQYF
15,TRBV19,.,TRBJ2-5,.,TGTGCCAGTAGTATAGGGCCGGCGTACCAAGAGACCCAGTACTTC,CASSIGPAYQETQYF
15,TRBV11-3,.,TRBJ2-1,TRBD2,TGTGCCAGCAGCTTAGGACAGCGGGAGGGTCAAGAGCAGTTCTTC,CASSLGQREGQEQFF